This is a list of T cell receptor beta chains from one sample in a study of T-cell reconstitution after alpha-beta-depleted transplantation in children. TCRdb analysed the PCR reads with MiXCR anew, one entry per CDR3 protein. The sample records under 350,000 distinct CDR3 sequences, approximately 9.6% being singletons. This specimen was PBMCs from the stem cell graft donor, taken from the stem cell graft. The source of these receptors is a human donor who donated a stem cell graft to a child with SCID. Both conserved end residues are part of each CDR3. D genes are given only for firm matches. The size field is filled for only some rows; it gives once, few, many or a size class.

TRBV29-1	few	TRBJ2-5	TRBD2	TGCAGCGTCGCGAGCGGGGGGGCCGGGGAGACCCAGTACTTC	CSVASGGAGETQYF
TRBV7-8	many	TRBJ2-5	NA	TGTGCCAGCAGCTTATTCAGGGGAGAGACCCAGTACTTC	CASSLFRGETQYF
TRBV7-8	NA	TRBJ1-6	NA	TGTGCCAGCAGCTTTAAGAATTCACCCCTCCACTTT	CASSFKNSPLHF
TRBV12-3/TRBV12-4	many	TRBJ1-1	NA	TGTGCCAGCAGACTTATAATGAACACTGAAGCTTTCTTT	CASRLIMNTEAFF
TRBV27	NA	TRBJ2-7	TRBD1	TGTGCCAGCAGTCCACACAACCGGGACAGGGATCAGTACTTC	CASSPHNRDRDQYF
TRBV20-1	NA	TRBJ2-1	NA	TGCAGTGCTAGAGATGCGGCAAAGAGCTCCTACAATGAGCAGTTCTTC	CSARDAAKSSYNEQFF
TRBV12-3/TRBV12-4	NA	TRBJ2-5	NA	TGTGCCAGCAGTACAACGACAGCGCAAGAGACCCAGTACTTC	CASSTTTAQETQYF
TRBV12-5	many	TRBJ1-1	NA	TGTGCTAGTGGTTTGCATATGAACACTGAAGCTTTCTTT	CASGLHMNTEAFF
TRBV10-3	many	TRBJ1-1	TRBD1	TGTGCCATCAGTGAGAGGAATGAGGGGGCGAGAACTGAAGCTTTCTTT	CAISERNEGARTEAFF
TRBV4-1	few	TRBJ2-7	NA	TGCGCCAGCAGCCAAGACCTAGGGGGGAACTACGAGCAGTACTTC	CASSQDLGGNYEQYF
TRBV18	few	TRBJ2-1	TRBD2	TGTGCCAGCTCACCACCTGGGGGGGCCTACAATGAGCAGTTCTTC	CASSPPGGAYNEQFF
TRBV5-1	many	TRBJ1-1	NA	TGCGCCAGCAGCTTGGCAGGGGCGGATGAAGCTTTCTTT	CASSLAGADEAFF
TRBV7-9	NA	TRBJ2-5	TRBD1	TGTGCCAGCAGCTTGGGCGGACAGGGCGATGAGACCCAGTACTTC	CASSLGGQGDETQYF
TRBV29-1	few	TRBJ2-3	NA	TGCAGCGTTGGGGGGGACCCAGACAGCGACACAGATACGCAGTATTTT	CSVGGDPDSDTDTQYF
TRBV10-3	NA	TRBJ1-1	TRBD1	TGTGCCATCAGAGAAACCGGGACAGGGGAAGCTTTCTTT	CAIRETGTGEAFF
TRBV6-1	few	TRBJ1-1	NA	TGTGCCAGCAGTAGACTCTCGAACACTGAAGCTTTCTTT	CASSRLSNTEAFF
TRBV5-4	NA	TRBJ2-4	NA	TGTGCCAGCAGCCGCGGGACCCTAGCCAAAAACATTCAGTACTTC	CASSRGTLAKNIQYF
TRBV12-3/TRBV12-4	NA	TRBJ1-4	NA	TGTGCCAGCAGTTTTAGCAGTCCTGTTGAAAAACTGTTTTTT	CASSFSSPVEKLFF
TRBV6-5	few	TRBJ2-5	NA	TGTGCCAGCAGTTACGCAGGGGATAGAGAGACCCAGTACTTC	CASSYAGDRETQYF
TRBV2	many	TRBJ2-7	NA	TGTGCCAGCATGAACAGCTACGAGCAGTACTTC	CASMNSYEQYF
TRBV2	few	TRBJ2-2	NA	TGTGCCAGCAGTGCCCACGGGCCCGGGGAGCTGTTTTTT	CASSAHGPGELFF
TRBV12-3/TRBV12-4	NA	TRBJ1-2	TRBD1	TGTGCCAGCAGCCTCGGGACAGGGCAATATGGCTACACCTTC	CASSLGTGQYGYTF
TRBV5-5	many	TRBJ2-5	TRBD1	TGTGCCAGCAGCTTGTTAGGGACAGCCTCCAGAGAGACCCAGTACTTC	CASSLLGTASRETQYF
TRBV29-1	few	TRBJ1-4	TRBD1	TGCAGCGTTGAAGGCCACGAGACAGGGAATGAAAAACTGTTTTTT	CSVEGHETGNEKLFF
TRBV12-3/TRBV12-4	NA	TRBJ1-2	NA	TGTGCCAGCAGCCCGAGTGAGGGCTATGGCTACACCTTC	CASSPSEGYGYTF
TRBV24-1	many	TRBJ2-2	TRBD1	TGTGCCACGCAGGGGGCGCACACCGGGGAGCTGTTTTTT	CATQGAHTGELFF
TRBV15	many	TRBJ2-3	NA	TGTGCCACCAGGGTTTGGGGCCTGGGGCGCACAGATACGCAGTATTTT	CATRVWGLGRTDTQYF
TRBV7-6	NA	TRBJ2-7	NA	TGTGCCTGTCGTAAGGGGGGATCATCCTACGAGCAGTACTTC	CACRKGGSSYEQYF
TRBV18	NA	TRBJ2-7	TRBD1	TGTGCCAGCTCAAAACAGGGGAGAAGTAGCGAGCAGTACTTC	CASSKQGRSSEQYF
TRBV29-1	many	TRBJ2-1	TRBD2	TGCAGCGAACTAGCGGGGGTGTACAATGAGCAGTTCTTC	CSELAGVYNEQFF
TRBV12-3/TRBV12-4	few	TRBJ2-1	NA	TGTGCCAGCAGTTTGGCCTTTGGGGAGCAGTTCTTC	CASSLAFGEQFF
TRBV27	NA	TRBJ2-7	NA	TGTGCCAGCAGTTTTGGGCAGGGTTCCTACGAGCAGTACTTC	CASSFGQGSYEQYF
TRBV12-3/TRBV12-4	NA	TRBJ2-1	NA	TGTGCCAGCAGTTTGACTTTGGGGGGAACTTACAATGAGCAGTTCTTC	CASSLTLGGTYNEQFF
TRBV7-8	many	TRBJ2-1	NA	TGTGCCAGCAGCCCTAAGGTAGACAATGAGCAGTTCTTC	CASSPKVDNEQFF
TRBV20-1	NA	TRBJ1-1	NA	TGCAGTGCTAGAGACCCCCTAGGGGTGAACACTGAAGCTTTCTTT	CSARDPLGVNTEAFF
TRBV28	many	TRBJ2-4	NA	TGTGCCAGCAGTCCCCCAAGGCAGGGGATAGCCAAAAACATTCAGTACTTC	CASSPPRQGIAKNIQYF
TRBV5-1	many	TRBJ2-7	NA	TGCGCCAGCAGCTTGGAGCTAGGCACCTACGAGCAGTACTTC	CASSLELGTYEQYF
TRBV9	NA	TRBJ2-3	NA	TGTGCCAGCAGCGGCCCCGCCGGGGGGCCCAGCACAGATACGCAGTATTTT	CASSGPAGGPSTDTQYF
TRBV12-3/TRBV12-4	few	TRBJ2-3	TRBD2	TGTGCCAGCAGTTTGTGGGAGGGAGATACGCAGTATTTT	CASSLWEGDTQYF
TRBV20-1	few	TRBJ1-3	TRBD1	TGCAGTGCGGGACAGAACTCTGGAAACACCATATATTTT	CSAGQNSGNTIYF
TRBV5-1	few	TRBJ1-1	NA	NA	CASSLISGPGGLTEAFF
TRBV3-1	few	TRBJ2-1	TRBD1	TGTGCCAGCAGCCTCGGGACAGGGAGCAATGAGCAGTTCTTC	CASSLGTGSNEQFF
TRBV9	NA	TRBJ2-7	NA	TGTGCCAGCAGCGTAGCCCCAGGCTACGAGCAGTACTTC	CASSVAPGYEQYF
TRBV5-1	few	TRBJ1-1	NA	TGCGCCAGCAGCTTGGAACCGGGGGCGAACACTGAAGCTTTCTTT	CASSLEPGANTEAFF
TRBV12-3/TRBV12-4	NA	TRBJ1-2	NA	TGTGCCAGCAGTTTAGGCAGCCAATCCTATGGCTACACCTTC	CASSLGSQSYGYTF
TRBV6-5	NA	TRBJ1-3	TRBD1	TGTGCCAGCAGTTACTCTGCAGGGGGCTTTGGAAACACCATATATTTT	CASSYSAGGFGNTIYF
TRBV7-6	few	TRBJ2-1	NA	TGTGCCAGCAGCTTACCGGAATCCTACCACAATGAGCAGTTCTTC	CASSLPESYHNEQFF
TRBV18	NA	TRBJ1-1	TRBD1	TGTGCCAGCTCACCACCTGCACAGGGGCGAAACACTGAAGCTTTCTTT	CASSPPAQGRNTEAFF
TRBV9	NA	TRBJ1-5	TRBD1	TGTGCCAGCAGCCCAGGGGGGGCAGATAGTCAGCCCCAGCATTTT	CASSPGGADSQPQHF
TRBV5-1	NA	TRBJ2-7	TRBD1	TGCGCCAGCAGCCTATCAGGGGGAGCCCAAAGTTCCTACGAGCAGTACTTC	CASSLSGGAQSSYEQYF
TRBV7-9	NA	TRBJ2-5	NA	TGTGCCAGCGCGCCCGCCGGAATCGAGACCCAGTACTTC	CASAPAGIETQYF
TRBV20-1	NA	TRBJ2-6	NA	TGCAGTGCTAGAGGTATGGGGGCCAACGTCCTGACTTTC	CSARGMGANVLTF
TRBV7-2	NA	TRBJ2-1	TRBD1	TGTGCCAGCAGCTTCGGGGGACAGGCTCTGAATGAGCAGTTCTTC	CASSFGGQALNEQFF
TRBV5-1	few	TRBJ1-2	NA	TGCGCCAGCTCAGAAGGTGGCGTCCTCTATGGCTACACCTTC	CASSEGGVLYGYTF
TRBV5-1	many	TRBJ2-7	NA	TGCGCCAGCAGCTTGGGCTCTTCCCTGGACGAGCAGTACTTC	CASSLGSSLDEQYF
TRBV3-1	many	TRBJ2-7	NA	TGTGCCAGCAGCCAAGATCTCGCTAACTACGAGCAGTACTTC	CASSQDLANYEQYF